The 14 T cell receptor beta chains below all came from one sample that was sequenced in a study of graft-versus-host responses after intestinal transplantation. Produced via immunoSEQ multiplex PCR; TCRdb's table is partial and in-frame only. The sample shows about 31,000 clones, about 79% of them seen only once. What these receptors recognize is not known. The input for sequencing was unstimulated CD8+ T cells sorted from spleen or lymph node cells, taken before intestinal transplant. These receptors all come from a human donor who received an intestinal transplant.

V and J are TRBV2 and TRBJ2-1, with 9 bases lining up with TRBD1. The CDR3 sequence is 13 residues long. Per the germline V gene, CDR1 is SNHLY and CDR2 is FYNNEI. Losses at the gene ends were 5 bases for V and 10 bases for J; bases not matched to a gene: 6. Here the CDR3 DNA reads TGTGCCAGCAGTCCCGACAGGGGGAGGGAGCAGTTCTTC. Protein: CASSPDRGREQFF.

The chain has TRBV19 and TRBJ2-1; D is unresolved. V was pared by 5 bases and J by 0 bases, with 11 bases between. Germline assignment: CDR1 LNHDA and CDR2 SQIVND (reference sequence). The CDR3 loop spans 15 amino acids. The CDR3 coding sequence is TGTGCCAGTAGTCTCGCTTCCAGCTCCTACAATGAGCAGTTCTTC. It yields the protein CASSLASSSYNEQFF.

V usage is TRBV28 and J usage is TRBJ2-7, with D possibly TRBD2 on 6 matching bases. Trimming cost V 4 bases and J 6 bases, with 16 bases left between them. Germline V gives CDR1 MDHEN, CDR2 SYDVKM. The CDR3 covers 14 residues. CDR3 bases: TGTGCCAGCAGTTCTACCCCCTACGGGGGCGAGCAGTACTTC. It specifies CASSSTPYGGEQYF.

This chain uses TRBV15 with TRBJ1-5; 7 nucleotides match TRBD1. V lost 5 bases to trimming and J lost 7 bases; unmatched junction nucleotides: 8. The germline gives CDR1 LNHNV, CDR2 YYDKDF (reference sequence). The CDR3 spans 14 residues. In nucleotides, the CDR3 is TGTGCCACCAGCCCCGACAGGGTTGAACAGCCCCAGCATTTT. Protein product: CATSPDRVEQPQHF.

CDR3 in DNA: TGTGCCAGCAGCATGGGACTAGCGGGGGATTACGAGCAGTACTTC. It encodes CASSMGLAGDYEQYF. The V and J genes are TRBV5-6 and TRBJ2-7; TRBD2 matches at 14 bases. The CDR3 extends over 15 amino acids. Germline V gives CDR1 SGHDT, CDR2 YYEEEE. Trimming cost V 4 bases and J 4 bases; bases outside gene matches: 4.

The V and J genes are TRBV6-4 and TRBJ2-1, with 9 nucleotides matching TRBD1. Germline-derived CDR1 and CDR2 are MRHNA and SNTAGT. The CDR3 spans 14 residues. J gave up 6 bases and V 0 bases, and 0 bases lay outside the gene matches. CDR3 region: CASSDSTGGNEQFF. The CDR3 nucleotides read TGTGCCAGCAGTGACTCGACAGGGGGCAATGAGCAGTTCTTC.

This chain joins TRBV7-9 and TRBJ1-1; D possibly corresponds to TRBD1 (6 bases). In germline, CDR1 is SEHNR, CDR2 FQNEAQ (reference sequence). V lost 5 bases and J 5 bases, leaving 12 bases between the germline ends. The CDR3 covers 13 residues. This CDR3 reads CASSTTGFTEAFF. The CDR3 nucleotides read TGTGCCAGCAGCACCACAGGGTTTACTGAAGCTTTCTTT.

This sequence joins TRBV27 and TRBJ2-7; 9 nucleotides match TRBD1. From germline, CDR1 is MNHEY and CDR2 SMNVEV (reference sequence). With V trimmed by 3 bases and J by 5 bases, 5 bases remained unmatched. The CDR3 is 14 residues long. This CDR3 reads CASSFRDRVDEQYF. The DNA for the CDR3 is TGTGCCAGCAGTTTCCGGGACAGGGTAGACGAGCAGTACTTC.

This clone was seen a few times. The chain links TRBV6-6 to TRBJ2-1; the D gene is possibly TRBD2 (5 bases). Germline CDR1 MNHNY, CDR2 SVGAGI (reference sequence). The V end was cut by 10 bases, the J end by 9 bases, with 16 bases between. The CDR3 runs 12 residues. CDR3 DNA sequence: TGTGCCACCAGAACCCTAGCTGCTGAGCAGTTCTTC. Translating gives CATRTLAAEQFF.

The chain recombines TRBV10-3 with TRBJ1-2; possibly TRBD1 for D (6 bases). This CDR3 has 13 amino acids. Trimming shortened V by 3 bases and J by 5 bases, and 10 bases separated the two germline ends. Germline V gene lookup returns CDR1 ENHRY and CDR2 SYGVKD. The CDR3 sequence is CAISEGTIYGYTF. The CDR3 coding sequence is TGTGCCATCAGTGAAGGGACAATTTATGGCTACACCTTC.

The V and J genes are TRBV7-6 and TRBJ2-2; tentatively, D is TRBD1 (6 bases). Trimming left V 4 bases short and J 1 base short, with 13 bases between. This CDR3 region has 16 residues. Germline V lookup: CDR1 SGHVS, CDR2 FNYEAQ. The CDR3: CASSSRTDMNTGELFF. In nucleotides, the CDR3 is TGTGCCAGCAGCTCTCGGACAGATATGAACACCGGGGAGCTGTTTTTT.

The chain joins TRBV6-5 to TRBJ2-3; D remains ambiguous. Trimming took off 0 bases at V and 3 bases at J, with 13 bases between the two ends. Germline V gene sequence: CDR1 MNHEY, CDR2 SVGAGI. This CDR3 has 16 residues. CDR3 region: CASSYSPRTGTDTQYF. CDR3 DNA sequence: TGTGCCAGCAGTTACTCTCCCCGCACCGGGACAGATACGCAGTATTTT.

This clone was seen just once. The J gene is TRBJ1-2, the V gene TRBV7-9; 9 bases map to TRBD1. Germline loops: CDR1 SEHNR, CDR2 FQNEAQ (reference sequence). V lost 2 bases to trimming and J lost 3 bases; unmatched junction nucleotides: 7. The CDR3 is made up of 16 amino acids. The CDR3 spells CASSLRGTGGDYGYTF. The DNA for the CDR3 is TGTGCCAGCAGCTTACGTGGTACAGGGGGCGACTATGGCTACACCTTC.

The chain carries TRBV7-9 and TRBJ1-4, with TRBD1 matching 8 bases. Trimming took 1 base from V and 8 from J; bases not matched to a gene: 6. Germline CDR1 is SEHNR and CDR2 is FQNEAQ (reference sequence). This CDR3 has 15 amino acids. CDR3 amino acids: CASSLGRGLEEKLFF. DNA of the CDR3: TGTGCCAGCAGCTTAGGCAGGGGGCTAGAAGAAAAACTGTTTTTT.